This T cell receptor (beta chain) was profiled in a study of shared clonotypes between healthy human individuals. Running of the assay took place at deep level. The data were produced by immunoSEQ multiplex PCR, yet TCRdb's version contains in-frame clones alone and is incomplete. This table has about half a million clones, about four fifths appearing once. About this clone: Its antigen is not known.

Overall study results and limits: Clonotype sharing among the donors was expected to vary with sequencing depth. Only blood underwent sampling, and tissue repertoires likely differ.

From germline, CDR1 is SGHTA and CDR2 FQGNSA. Trimming stripped 1 base from V and 1 base from J, with 10 bases between. This CDR3 region has 15 residues. The origin of this receptor is a middle-aged woman in good health. Some clones in this sample may be carry-over from other donors' samples. J is TRBJ2-5 and V is TRBV7-2; D gene uncertain. Material for sequencing was PBMCs. The CDR3 DNA sequence: TGTGCCAGCAGCTTAGGTGTCAGTATCCAAGAGACCCAGTACTTC. Its translation: CASSLGVSIQETQYF.